This TCR beta chain was sequenced during a study of blood T cell repertoires in COVID-19. Repertoires were generated with immunoSEQ multiplex PCR, while TCRdb's copy carries only in-frame clones and drops some. The sample lists approximately 220,000 clones, roughly 86% occurring once. This CDR3 has 13 residues. V lost 0 bases and J 5 bases, leaving 6 bases between the germline ends. Germline values: CDR1 SGHRS, CDR2 YFSETQ. Material for sequencing was PBMCs or T cells enriched from blood (not recorded which). The clonotype comes from a woman in her 30s with acute COVID-19. This chain uses TRBV5-1 with TRBJ1-5; D is uncertain. The CDR3 DNA follows: TGCGCCAGCAGCTTGGTGGGAGATCAGCCCCAGCATTTT. Its protein product is CASSLVGDQPQHF.